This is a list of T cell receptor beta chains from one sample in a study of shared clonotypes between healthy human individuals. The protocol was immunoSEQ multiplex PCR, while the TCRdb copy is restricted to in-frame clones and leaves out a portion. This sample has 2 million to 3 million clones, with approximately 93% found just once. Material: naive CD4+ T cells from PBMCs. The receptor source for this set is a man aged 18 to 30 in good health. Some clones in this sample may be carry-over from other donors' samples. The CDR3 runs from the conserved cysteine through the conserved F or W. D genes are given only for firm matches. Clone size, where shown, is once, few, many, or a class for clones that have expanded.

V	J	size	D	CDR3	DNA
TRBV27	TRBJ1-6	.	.	CASSQGFNNSPLHF	TGTGCCAGCAGTCAAGGGTTTAATAATTCACCCCTCCACTTT
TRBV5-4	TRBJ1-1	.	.	CASSLFGGLRTEAFF	TGTGCCAGCAGCTTGTTTGGGGGGCTCCGAACTGAAGCTTTCTTT
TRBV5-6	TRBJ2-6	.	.	CASSIGVSGANVLTF	TGTGCCAGCAGCATTGGGGTCTCTGGGGCCAACGTCCTGACTTTC
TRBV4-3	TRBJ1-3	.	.	CASSQVYGNTIYF	TGCGCCAGCAGCCAAGTTTACGGAAACACCATATATTTT
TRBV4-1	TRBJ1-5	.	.	CASSQVSDSNQPQHF	TGCGCCAGCAGCCAAGTCTCGGACAGTAATCAGCCCCAGCATTTT
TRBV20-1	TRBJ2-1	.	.	CSARGFGQFF	TGCAGTGCTAGAGGGTTTGGGCAGTTCTTC
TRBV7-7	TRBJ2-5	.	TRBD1	CASSLGGTGEETQYF	TGTGCCAGCAGCTTAGGGGGGACAGGGGAAGAGACCCAGTACTTC
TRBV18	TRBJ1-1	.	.	CASSQGEGSEAFF	TGTGCCAGCTCCCAAGGGGAGGGATCTGAAGCTTTCTTT
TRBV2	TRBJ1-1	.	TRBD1	CASSRDRGVSGTEAFF	TGTGCCAGCAGCCGGGACAGGGGAGTCTCGGGGACTGAAGCTTTCTTT
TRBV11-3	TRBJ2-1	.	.	CASSFTRGAGSSYNEQFF	TGTGCCAGCAGCTTCACTCGGGGCGCAGGGAGCTCCTACAATGAGCAGTTCTTC
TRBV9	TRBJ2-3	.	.	CASSVVGVGDTQYF	TGTGCCAGCAGCGTAGTTGGGGTGGGAGATACGCAGTATTTT
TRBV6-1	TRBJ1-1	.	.	CASSVSGLVGTEAFF	TGTGCCAGCAGTGTTTCAGGGTTGGTCGGCACTGAAGCTTTCTTT
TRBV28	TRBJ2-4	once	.	CASSFGAENIQYF	TGTGCCAGCAGTTTTGGGGCGGAAAACATTCAGTACTTC
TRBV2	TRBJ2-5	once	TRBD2	CASRLAGGKETQYF	TGTGCCAGCAGGTTAGCGGGAGGAAAAGAGACCCAGTACTTC
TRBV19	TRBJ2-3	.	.	CGRTDGTDTQYF	TGTGGGCGTACGGATGGCACAGATACGCAGTATTTT
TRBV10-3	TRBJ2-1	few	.	CAISDSNRGLYNEQFF	TGTGCCATCAGTGATTCGAATCGGGGCCTCTACAATGAGCAGTTCTTC
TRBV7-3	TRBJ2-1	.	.	CASSLIPDEQFF	TGTGCCAGCAGCTTAATACCGGATGAGCAGTTCTTC
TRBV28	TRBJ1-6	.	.	CASSIIPGNSPLHF	TGTGCCAGCAGCATAATCCCAGGGAATTCACCCCTCCACTTT
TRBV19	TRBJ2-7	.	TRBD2	CASSILLSGNSYEQYF	TGTGCCAGTAGTATTCTCCTTAGCGGGAACTCCTACGAGCAGTACTTC
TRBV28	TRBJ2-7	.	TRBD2	CASSFGIGRNYEQYF	TGTGCCAGCAGTTTCGGCATCGGGAGGAACTACGAGCAGTACTTC
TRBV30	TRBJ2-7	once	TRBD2	CAWSVRLTSESYEQYF	TGTGCCTGGAGTGTACGCTTGACTAGCGAATCCTACGAGCAGTACTTC
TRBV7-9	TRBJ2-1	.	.	CASALPRASYNEQFF	TGTGCCAGCGCGCTCCCGCGCGCCTCCTACAATGAGCAGTTCTTC
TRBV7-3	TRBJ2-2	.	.	CASSLMGPDTGELFF	TGTGCCAGCAGCTTAATGGGGCCCGACACCGGGGAGCTGTTTTTT
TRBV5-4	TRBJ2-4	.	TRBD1	CASSLTGTESIQYF	TGTGCCAGCAGCTTGACCGGGACAGAGAGCATTCAGTACTTC
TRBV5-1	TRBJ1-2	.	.	CASSTKYGYTF	TGCGCCAGCAGCACCAAATATGGCTACACCTTC
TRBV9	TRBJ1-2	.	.	CASSVEVGRVGYTF	TGTGCCAGCAGCGTAGAGGTCGGCAGGGTTGGCTACACCTTC
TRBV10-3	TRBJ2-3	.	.	CAIKGQVYSDTQYF	TGTGCCATCAAGGGGCAGGTCTATTCAGATACGCAGTATTTT
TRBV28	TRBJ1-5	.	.	CASSPAGSNQPQHF	TGTGCCAGCAGCCCCGCCGGCAGCAATCAGCCCCAGCATTTT
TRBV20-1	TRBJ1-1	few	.	CSARLSSEAFF	TGCAGTGCAAGGCTCTCTTCTGAAGCTTTCTTT
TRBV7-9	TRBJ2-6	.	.	CASSLVTGSLSGANVLTF	TGTGCCAGCAGCCTCGTAACAGGGAGCCTTTCTGGGGCCAACGTCCTGACTTTC
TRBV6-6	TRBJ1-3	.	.	CASTSAGGPGNTIYF	TGTGCCAGCACCTCGGCGGGGGGGCCTGGAAACACCATATATTTT
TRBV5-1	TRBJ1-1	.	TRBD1	CASSSGQGANTEAFF	TGCGCCAGCAGTTCAGGACAGGGGGCGAACACTGAAGCTTTCTTT
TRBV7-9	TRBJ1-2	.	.	CASSLEKDYGYTF	TGTGCCAGCAGCTTAGAGAAGGACTATGGCTACACCTTC
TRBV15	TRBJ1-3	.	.	CATSRDSGYSGNTIYF	TGTGCCACCAGCAGAGATTCGGGCTACTCTGGAAACACCATATATTTT
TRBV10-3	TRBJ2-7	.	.	CAISDPRGEQYF	TGTGCCATCAGTGACCCTAGGGGCGAGCAGTACTTC
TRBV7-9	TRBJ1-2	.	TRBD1	CASSLVTGVEYGYTF	TGTGCCAGCAGCTTAGTTACAGGGGTGGAGTATGGCTACACCTTC
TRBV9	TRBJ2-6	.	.	CASSVVWPGANVLTF	TGTGCCAGCAGCGTTGTGTGGCCGGGGGCCAACGTCCTGACTTTC
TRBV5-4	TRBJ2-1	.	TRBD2	CASSSPKVMTGLAGYNEQFF	TGTGCCAGCAGCTCCCCCAAGGTCATGACGGGACTAGCGGGATACAATGAGCAGTTCTTC
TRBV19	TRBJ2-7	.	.	CASRPGGTPGYEQYF	TGTGCCAGTAGACCTGGGGGGACGCCAGGGTACGAGCAGTACTTC
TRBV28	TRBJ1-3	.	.	CASSPPAGVPGNTIYF	TGTGCCAGCAGTCCCCCCGCAGGGGTTCCTGGAAACACCATATATTTT
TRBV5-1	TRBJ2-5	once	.	CASSLKGLETQYF	TGCGCCAGCAGCTTGAAGGGATTAGAGACCCAGTACTTC
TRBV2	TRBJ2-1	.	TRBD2	CASSDPYQREVSNEQFF	TGTGCCAGCAGTGATCCCTATCAGCGGGAGGTGAGCAATGAGCAGTTCTTC
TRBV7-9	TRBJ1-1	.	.	CASSLGGTFF	TGTGCCAGCAGCTTAGGGGGAACTTTCTTT
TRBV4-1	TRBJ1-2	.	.	CASSQVGQLYGYTF	TGCGCCAGCAGCCAAGTCGGGCAGCTCTATGGCTACACCTTC
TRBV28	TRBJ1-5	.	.	CASSSQGWRSNQPQHF	TGTGCCAGCAGTTCACAGGGTTGGAGGAGCAATCAGCCCCAGCATTTT
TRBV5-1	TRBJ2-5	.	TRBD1	CASSTAGTGEETQYF	TGCGCCAGCAGCACAGCCGGGACAGGGGAAGAGACCCAGTACTTC
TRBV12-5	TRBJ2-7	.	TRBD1	CASGLIDRGYSYEQYF	TGTGCTAGTGGTTTGATTGACAGGGGGTACTCCTACGAGCAGTACTTC
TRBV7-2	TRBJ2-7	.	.	CASSVGTPSYEQYF	TGTGCCAGCAGCGTCGGGACGCCCTCCTACGAGCAGTACTTC
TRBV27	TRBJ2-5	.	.	CASSPPPPREETQYF	TGTGCCAGCAGTCCACCACCTCCCAGAGAAGAGACCCAGTACTTC
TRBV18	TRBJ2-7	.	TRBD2	CASSPELAGGRQYF	TGTGCCAGCTCACCCGAACTAGCGGGCGGTAGGCAGTACTTC
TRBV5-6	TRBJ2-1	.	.	CASSLRGAREQFF	TGTGCCAGCAGCTTGAGAGGGGCTCGTGAGCAGTTCTTC
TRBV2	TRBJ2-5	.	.	CASSEYQETQYF	TGTGCCAGCAGTGAGTACCAAGAGACCCAGTACTTC
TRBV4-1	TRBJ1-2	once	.	CASSRPGTNYGYTF	TGCGCCAGCAGCCGCCCCGGGACAAACTATGGCTACACCTTC
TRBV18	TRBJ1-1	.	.	CASSPGSQMNTEAFF	TGTGCCAGCTCACCTGGGTCACAGATGAACACTGAAGCTTTCTTT
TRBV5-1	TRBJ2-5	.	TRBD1	CASSLGDRVGETQYF	TGCGCCAGCAGCTTGGGCGACAGGGTCGGAGAGACCCAGTACTTC
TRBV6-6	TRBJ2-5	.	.	CASSYSVVRETQYF	TGTGCCAGCAGTTACTCTGTAGTACGGGAGACCCAGTACTTC